The clone carrying this T cell receptor beta chain has a count of ten or more. Its antigen is still unknown. Primers used in a second PCR of roughly 7 to 11 cycles were a sample-barcoded 5' primer and a J-beta primer mix. Samples each returned at least 3 million CDR3-containing paired-end reads. In TCRdb, the 5' RACE reads were re-called with MiXCR into one record per CDR3 protein. This sample carries hundreds of thousands of distinct CDR3 sequences, more than 25% of them seen once, and the ten largest clones take 17%. This CDR3 is 14 amino acids long. The V gene's germline CDR1 is SGHTA and CDR2 FQGNSA. Trimming took 3 bases from V and 2 from J, leaving 10 bases between them. This entry is derived from a study of blood T cells in healthy people across ages. Overall study: Template-switching capture recovered about one barcoded beta molecule per two T cells. Points from the study as a whole: Diversity estimated from one million T cells was considered an underestimate.

The TCR originated in a woman older than 75 in good health. The specimen was blood. The chain combines TRBV7-2 with TRBJ2-5; maybe TRBD2 (6 bases). CDR3 DNA: TGTGCCAGCAGCTTCGGAGGGTGGCAAGAGACCCAGTACTTC. It encodes CASSFGGWQETQYF.